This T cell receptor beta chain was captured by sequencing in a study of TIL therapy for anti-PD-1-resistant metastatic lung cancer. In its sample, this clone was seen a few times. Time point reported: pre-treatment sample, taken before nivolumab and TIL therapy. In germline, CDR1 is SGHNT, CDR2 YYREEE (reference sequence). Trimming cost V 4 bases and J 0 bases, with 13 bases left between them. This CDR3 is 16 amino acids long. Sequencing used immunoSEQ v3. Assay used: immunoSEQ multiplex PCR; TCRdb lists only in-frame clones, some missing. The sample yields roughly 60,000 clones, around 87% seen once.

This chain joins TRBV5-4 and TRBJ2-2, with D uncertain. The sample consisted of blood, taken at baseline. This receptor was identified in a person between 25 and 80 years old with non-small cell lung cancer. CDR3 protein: CASSPPQPTNTGELFF. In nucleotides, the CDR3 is TGTGCCAGCAGCCCGCCGCAGCCCACGAACACCGGGGAGCTGTTTTTT.